The sample holds a few counts of the clone carrying this TCR beta chain. The entry originates in a study of human T cells and chemical hapten exposure. Time point specified: patch test 2, 6 weeks after DPC sensitization. The treatment is: therapeutic diphenylcyclopropenone sensitization with weekly scalp DPC. TCRdb fed the RACE reads into MiXCR, producing one record per CDR3 protein. Altogether some 150,000 distinct CDR3 sequences are present, 10% to 15% being singletons, with the ten largest covering 1.1% to 1.5%. Germline V lookup: CDR1 GTSNPN, CDR2 SVGIG (reference sequence). The V gene end was trimmed by 3 bases and the J gene end by 10 bases; junction bases not matched to a gene: 8. The CDR3 spans 14 residues.

The receptor comes from a woman aged 45-65 years with alopecia areata. Some clones in this sample may be carry-over from other donors' samples. The sample was whole blood, taken in connection with sensitization to the hapten diphenylcyclopropenone (DPC). This sequence joins TRBV30 and TRBJ1-6; 8 bases match TRBD1. CDR3 residues: CAWRPQGAASPLHF. The CDR3 DNA sequence: TGTGCCTGGAGACCCCAGGGGGCAGCGTCACCCCTCCACTTT.